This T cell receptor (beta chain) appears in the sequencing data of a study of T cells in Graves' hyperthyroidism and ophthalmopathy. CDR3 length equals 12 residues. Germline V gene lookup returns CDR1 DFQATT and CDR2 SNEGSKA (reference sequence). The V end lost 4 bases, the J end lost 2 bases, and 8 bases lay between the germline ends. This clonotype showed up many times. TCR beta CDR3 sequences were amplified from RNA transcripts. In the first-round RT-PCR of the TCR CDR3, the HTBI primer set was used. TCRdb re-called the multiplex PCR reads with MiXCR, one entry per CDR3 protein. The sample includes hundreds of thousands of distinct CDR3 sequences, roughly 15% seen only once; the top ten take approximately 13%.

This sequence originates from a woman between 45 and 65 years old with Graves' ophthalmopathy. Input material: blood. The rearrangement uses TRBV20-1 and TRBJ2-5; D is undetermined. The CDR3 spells CSATRQQETQYF. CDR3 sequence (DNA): TGCAGTGCTACCCGGCAGCAAGAGACCCAGTACTTC.